This T cell receptor (beta chain) was sequenced for a study of cytomegalovirus exposure and HLA in healthy donors. 13 Jbeta primers and 60 Vbeta primers were used for the PCR. Generated by immunoSEQ multiplex PCR, the TCRdb table keeps only in-frame clones and is missing some. The sample carries 90,000 to 120,000 clones, around 69% recorded once. This clone appeared a few times. After removal of 2 bases from V and 4 bases from J, the junction contained 6 bases not matched to a gene. Germline CDR1 and CDR2: LGHNA and YSLEER. The CDR3 has 16 amino acids. J is TRBJ1-4 and V is TRBV4-3; 8 positions match TRBD1. The sequence came from a man aged 18 to 29 in good health and CMV-seronegative. What was sequenced was PBMCs. CDR3 sequence (DNA): TGCGCCAGCAGCCAATGGACAGGGTTGGGTAATGAAAAACTGTTTTTT. Translated: CASSQWTGLGNEKLFF.